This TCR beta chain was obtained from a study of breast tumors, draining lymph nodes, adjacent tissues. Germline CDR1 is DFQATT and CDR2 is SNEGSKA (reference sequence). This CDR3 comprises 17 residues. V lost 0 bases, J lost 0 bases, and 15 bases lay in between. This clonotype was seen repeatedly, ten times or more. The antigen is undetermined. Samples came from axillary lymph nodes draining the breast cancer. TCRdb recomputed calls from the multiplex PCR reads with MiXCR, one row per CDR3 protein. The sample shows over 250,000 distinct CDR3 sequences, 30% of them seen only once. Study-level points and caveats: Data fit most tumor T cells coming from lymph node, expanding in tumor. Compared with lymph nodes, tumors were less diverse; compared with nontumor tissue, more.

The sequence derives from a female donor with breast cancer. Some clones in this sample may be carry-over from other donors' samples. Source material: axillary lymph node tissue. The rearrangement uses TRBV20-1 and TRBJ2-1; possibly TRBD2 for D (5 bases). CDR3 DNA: TGCAGTGCTAGAGAATTGCCTAGCAAAAGCTCCTACAATGAGCAGTTCTTC. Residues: CSARELPSKSSYNEQFF.